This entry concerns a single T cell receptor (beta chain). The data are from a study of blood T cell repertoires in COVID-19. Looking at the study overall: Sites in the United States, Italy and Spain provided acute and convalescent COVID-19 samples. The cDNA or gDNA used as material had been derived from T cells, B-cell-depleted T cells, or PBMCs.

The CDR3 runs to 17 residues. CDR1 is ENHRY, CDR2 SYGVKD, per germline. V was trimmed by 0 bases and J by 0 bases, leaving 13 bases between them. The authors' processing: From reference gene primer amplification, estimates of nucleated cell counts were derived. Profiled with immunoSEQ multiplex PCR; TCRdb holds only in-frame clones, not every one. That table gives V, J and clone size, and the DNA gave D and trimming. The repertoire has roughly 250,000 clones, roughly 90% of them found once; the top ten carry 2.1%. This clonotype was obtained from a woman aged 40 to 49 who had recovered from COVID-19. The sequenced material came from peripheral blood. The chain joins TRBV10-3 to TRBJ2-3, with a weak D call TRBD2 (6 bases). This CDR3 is CAISESGGPRSTDTQYF. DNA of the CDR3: TGTGCCATCAGTGAGTCGGGGGGACCCCGGAGCACAGATACGCAGTATTTT.